This T cell receptor beta chain was documented in a study of T cell repertoires in cytomegalovirus infection. In the study overall: From public TCR beta signatures came an indication of both CMV infection and matching HLA type.

This clonotype appeared a few times. Its antigen remains unknown. Study results and caveats: Carriers of CMV and the relevant HLA type were discriminated by public TCR beta frequency. CMV-specific HLA-C-restricted TCR beta clonotypes dominated the ex vivo response.

The CDR3 has 15 amino acids. Per the germline V gene, CDR1 is MNHEY and CDR2 is SVGAGI. The V end lost 4 bases, the J end lost 5 bases, and 18 bases lay between the germline ends. TCRdb re-called the reads with MiXCR, one entry per CDR3 protein. The sample has roughly 320,000 distinct CDR3 sequences; approximately 8.9% are singletons. The rearrangement links TRBV6-5 to TRBJ2-7, with D perhaps given as TRBD1 or TRBD2 (5 bases each). Sequencing was done on a sample of PBMCs. The source of this sequence is a human donor in good health (CMV status not recorded). Some clones in this sample may be carry-over from other donors' samples. This CDR3 reads CASSLLGAGSDEQYF. CDR3 in DNA: TGTGCCAGCAGTTTACTTGGGGCAGGGAGCGACGAGCAGTACTTC.